This TCR beta chain is from a study of blood T cell repertoires in COVID-19. Germline CDR1 SGHKS, CDR2 YYEKEE (reference sequence). After removal of 4 bases from V and 3 bases from J, the junction contained 7 bases not matched to a gene. There are 16 residues in the CDR3. Produced via immunoSEQ multiplex PCR; TCRdb's table is partial and in-frame only. The sample has more than 200,000 clones, 86% seen once; the top ten hold roughly 1.9%. The rearrangement joins TRBV5-5 to TRBJ2-1, with 10 bases lining up with TRBD2. The receptor was isolated from a man aged 25-45 years with active or convalescent COVID-19. Input material: peripheral blood. CDR3 amino acids: CASSPRAGGVYNEQFF. The CDR3 bases are TGTGCCAGCAGCCCCCGAGCGGGGGGGGTCTACAATGAGCAGTTCTTC.